These 19 T cell receptor beta chains were all obtained from the same sample, sequenced in a study of blood T cell repertoires in COVID-19. Here immunoSEQ multiplex PCR was the method, and the copy in TCRdb shows in-frame clones only, minus some. The data contain about 150,000 clones, 79% of them singletons. What was sequenced was peripheral blood. All receptors derive from a man between 45 and 60 years old with active or convalescent COVID-19.

V usage is TRBV7-7 and J usage is TRBJ2-7; tentatively, D is TRBD1 (6 bases). Germline CDR1 SSHAT, CDR2 FNYEAQ (reference sequence). The CDR3 runs 14 residues. Trimming took 3 bases from V and 5 from J, leaving 14 bases between them. The CDR3 loop reads CASSFAGASDEQYF. The CDR3 DNA is TGTGCCAGCAGCTTCGCAGGGGCATCAGACGAGCAGTACTTC.

The chain employs TRBV5-1 and TRBJ2-7; 8 bases line up with TRBD2. This CDR3 is built from 15 residues. The ends lost 2 bases at V and 4 bases at J; junction bases unmatched: 8. Germline CDR1 reads SGHRS; CDR2 reads YFSETQ. The CDR3 DNA follows: TGCGCCAGCAGCTTAAGAGCGGGAGCCGTGTACGAGCAGTACTTC. Translation gives CASSLRAGAVYEQYF. The complete variable domain, with remaining parts taken from reference TRBV5-1 and TRBJ2-7, reads KAGVTQTPRYLIKTRGQQVTLSCSPISGHRSVSWYQQTPGQGLQFLFEYFSETQRNKGNFPGRFSGRQFSNSRSEMNVSTLELGDSALYLCASSLRAGAVYEQYFGPGTRLTVT.

The chain links TRBV6-4 to TRBJ1-5; possible D gene TRBD1, 6 bases. V lost 0 bases and J lost 14, with 14 bases in between. The germline gives CDR1 MRHNA, CDR2 SNTAGT. The CDR3 has 13 residues. The CDR3 loop is CASSDSKVGTKHF. The CDR3 nucleotides are TGTGCCAGCAGTGACTCGAAAGTTGGGACAAAGCATTTT.

V usage is TRBV7-9 and J usage is TRBJ2-1; 8 nucleotides match TRBD2. The CDR3 is made up of 16 amino acids. Germline V gene data show CDR1 as SEHNR and CDR2 as FQNEAQ (reference sequence). V shed 3 bases and J 0 bases; nucleotides not matched to a gene: 4. The CDR3 loop reads CASSLVSGTSYNEQFF. CDR3 nucleotides: TGTGCCAGCAGCTTGGTTAGCGGGACCTCCTACAATGAGCAGTTCTTC.

The chain is built from TRBV10-3 and TRBJ1-6; D is unresolved. Germline V gene data show CDR1 as ENHRY and CDR2 as SYGVKD. This CDR3 has 16 residues. V gave up 1 base and J gave up 7 bases, with 14 bases separating them. CDR3 coding DNA: TGTGCCATCAGTGAGTTATCCGGGGTACGGAATTCACCCCTCCACTTT. It yields the protein CAISELSGVRNSPLHF.

The CDR3 nucleotides are TGCGCCAGCAGCTTGGGAGGCATGAACACTGAAGCTTTCTTT. Encoded protein: CASSLGGMNTEAFF. This chain joins TRBV5-1 and TRBJ1-1; D ambiguous. This CDR3 comprises 14 residues. Germline CDR1 reads SGHRS; CDR2 reads YFSETQ. Trimming stripped 0 bases from V and 0 bases from J, with 6 bases between.

This chain connects TRBV5-1 to TRBJ2-5; TRBD2 agrees at 8 bases. This CDR3 comprises 14 residues. The V segment lost 4 bases and the J segment 0 bases; nucleotides outside the gene matches: 2. Germline V lookup: CDR1 SGHRS, CDR2 YFSETQ. The CDR3 nucleotides are TGCGCCAGCAGCCCGGGACTAGACCAAGAGACCCAGTACTTC. Protein product: CASSPGLDQETQYF.

The V and J genes are TRBV9 and TRBJ2-2; no firm D call. In germline, CDR1 is SGDLS, CDR2 YYNGEE. The CDR3 is 16 residues long. V was pared by 3 bases and J by 1 base, with 13 bases between. The DNA of the CDR3 is TGTGCCAGCAGCGAGAGATTGACGGGGAACACCGGGGAGCTGTTTTTT. This sequence encodes CASSERLTGNTGELFF.

This rearrangement joins TRBV7-9 to TRBJ1-4; D is undetermined. The ends were cut back, 1 base at V and 4 bases at J, with 7 bases in the middle. The CDR3 extends over 14 amino acids. Per germline, CDR1 SEHNR and CDR2 FQNEAQ (reference sequence). The chain's CDR3 is CASSLGGDNEKLFF. The CDR3 DNA reads TGTGCCAGCAGCTTAGGCGGGGATAATGAAAAACTGTTTTTT.

This rearrangement joins TRBV7-9 to TRBJ2-7; D is undetermined. V gave up 8 bases and J gave up 3 bases, with 14 bases separating them. Germline V gene lookup returns CDR1 SEHNR and CDR2 FQNEAQ (reference sequence). The CDR3 loop spans 13 amino acids. This chain's CDR3 is CASAPQVDYEQYF. The CDR3 DNA follows: TGTGCCAGCGCGCCTCAGGTGGACTACGAGCAGTACTTC.

This clone was observed a few times. This sequence joins TRBV2 and TRBJ2-7; TRBD1 is a possible D gene (7 bases). V was shortened by 8 bases and J by 3 bases, with 14 bases between the two germline ends. This CDR3 has 13 residues. CDR1 is SNHLY and CDR2 is FYNNEI in the germline V gene. The CDR3 reads CASGGGRGYEQYF. The CDR3 region has the DNA TGTGCCAGCGGAGGGGGCCGCGGCTACGAGCAGTACTTC.

The rearrangement joins TRBV9 to TRBJ1-6, with 7 positions matching TRBD1. This CDR3 spans 15 amino acids. Germline CDR1 SGDLS, CDR2 YYNGEE. The trim removed 0 bases at V and 10 bases at J, leaving 7 bases unmatched. CDR3 nucleotide sequence: TGTGCCAGCAGCGTAGACGCAGGGGGACACTCACCCCTCCACTTT. This codes for CASSVDAGGHSPLHF.

J is TRBJ2-1 and V is TRBV14; possible D gene TRBD2, 6 bases. The germline V gene has CDR1 SGHDN and CDR2 FVKESK. This CDR3 is built from 17 residues. V was trimmed by 1 base and J by 6 bases, leaving 19 bases between them. The CDR3 DNA reads TGTGCCAGCAGCCAAGCCCTAAATAAGCGGGCGTCCAATGAGCAGTTCTTC. As protein: CASSQALNKRASNEQFF.

CDR3 nucleotides: TGTGCCACCCTACAGGGGAACACCGGGGAGCTGTTTTTT. As protein: CATLQGNTGELFF. The V and J genes are TRBV24-1 and TRBJ2-2; maybe TRBD1 (6 bases). The CDR3 covers 13 residues. Germline assignment: CDR1 KGHDR and CDR2 SFDVKD. The V and J ends lost 9 bases and 1 base respectively, with 8 bases between them.

V gene TRBV15 combines with J gene TRBJ1-4, with a weak D call TRBD1 (5 bases). V was clipped by 0 bases and J by 5 bases, with 10 bases between them. The CDR3 consists of 15 residues. Germline loops: CDR1 LNHNV, CDR2 YYDKDF (reference sequence). The CDR3 region is CATSRDRAGNEKLFF. In nucleotides, the CDR3 is TGTGCCACCAGCAGAGACAGGGCAGGGAATGAAAAACTGTTTTTT.

V and J are TRBV6-5 and TRBJ1-2; no clear D gene. CDR3 length: 13 amino acids. V was pared by 6 bases and J by 7 bases, with 15 bases between. Germline lookup yields CDR1 MNHEY and CDR2 SVGAGI. For the CDR3, the DNA is TGTGCCAGCAGACCGGACTGGAATGGTGGCTACACCTTC. Translating it yields CASRPDWNGGYTF.

The CDR3: CASSQEIGGLRDTQYF. DNA for the CDR3: TGCGCCAGCAGCCAAGAAATCGGCGGCCTCCGGGATACGCAGTATTTT. The chain has TRBV4-1 and TRBJ2-3; no clear D. Trimming left V 0 bases short and J 6 bases short, with 16 bases between. In germline, CDR1 is MGHRA, CDR2 YSYEKL. The CDR3 loop spans 16 amino acids.

The genes are TRBV5-5 and TRBJ2-7, with TRBD2 identical over 8 bases. V shed 4 bases, J shed 1 base, and the junction held 4 bases outside the gene matches. The CDR3 sequence is 14 residues long. The germline CDR1 and CDR2 sequences are SGHKS and YYEKEE (reference sequence). The CDR3 nucleotides are TGTGCCAGCAGCAGGGGACTAGTTTCCTACGAGCAGTACTTC. Encoded protein: CASSRGLVSYEQYF.

J is TRBJ2-1 and V is TRBV6-4; tentatively, D is TRBD2 (6 bases). In germline, CDR1 is MRHNA, CDR2 SNTAGT. The CDR3 runs to 18 residues. V was pared by 2 bases and J by 2 bases, with 19 bases between. The CDR3 region has the DNA TGTGCCAGCAGTGACAGTGTGTCGGAGCGGGTTACCTACAATGAGCAGTTCTTC. Translating it yields CASSDSVSERVTYNEQFF.